This TCR beta chain emerged from a study of shared clonotypes between healthy human individuals. Some clones are missing from TCRdb's copy, which holds only in-frame ones; the method was immunoSEQ multiplex PCR. Of about 1.5 million clones detected, under 99% appear once; the ten largest clones hold about 0.45%. It was into CD45RA+ naive and CD45RA-negative memory subsets that the CD4+ cells were split. This receptor was obtained from a man aged 25 to 40 in good health. The sample was naive CD4+ T cells sorted from blood. Subset of the sample: CD45RA+ positively selected.

CDR3 coding DNA: TGTGCCAGCAGCTCTGACCCGGGACAGGGAGGAGAAAAACTGTTTTTT. This codes for CASSSDPGQGGEKLFF. The chain employs TRBV7-8 and TRBJ1-4; 9 bases are shared with TRBD1. This CDR3 is 16 amino acids long. The V and J ends lost 4 bases and 8 bases, in that order; junction bases with no gene match: 11. The germline V gene encodes CDR1 SGHVS and CDR2 FQNEAQ.